A single sample gave rise to the 28 T cell receptor beta chains below, sequenced in a study of molecular identifiers for immune sequencing clone quantification. TCRdb reanalysed the PCR reads using MiXCR and keeps one entry per CDR3 protein. The sample shows about 500,000 distinct CDR3 sequences, around 23% of them seen only once. Material: naive CD8+ T cells from blood, with Jurkat cell RNA spiked in. Sample subset: FACS-sorted CD8+CD4-CCR7+CD45RA+ naive T cells. The receptor source for this set is a human donor in good health. Some libraries in this study had Jurkat cell RNA spiked in.

The chain couples TRBV4-1 to TRBJ1-1, with no clear D. Germline assignment: CDR1 MGHRA and CDR2 YSYEKL. V lost 0 bases, J lost 3 bases, and 17 bases lay in between. CDR3 length: 17 residues. This chain's CDR3 is CASSQDFARLVDTEAFF. CDR3 DNA: TGCGCCAGCAGCCAAGATTTCGCTCGGTTGGTGGACACTGAAGCTTTCTTT.

There are many counts of this clonotype. The chain joins TRBV30 to TRBJ1-1; D is unclear. Trimming took off 3 bases at V and 1 base at J, with 9 bases between the two ends. This CDR3 comprises 13 residues. Germline V gene data show CDR1 as GTSNPN and CDR2 as SVGIG (reference sequence). CDR3 sequence reads: CAWSWYSNTEAFF. CDR3 DNA sequence: TGTGCCTGGAGCTGGTACTCGAACACTGAAGCTTTCTTT.

Remarks on this clonotype: Possible read error: a much larger clone is one base away. The CDR3 does not end in the conserved phenylalanine or tryptophan, so this is likely a read error. J is TRBJ2-1 and V is TRBV6-6; D gene uncertain. Germline V gene lookup returns CDR1 MNHNY and CDR2 SVGAGI (reference sequence). V lost 6 bases and J 6 bases, leaving 6 bases between the germline ends. The CDR3 length is 11 residues. The CDR3: CASRESNEQFL. The CDR3 bases are TGTGCCAGCAGGGAGAGCAATGAGCAGTTCCTC.

This clonotype was counted ten times or more. The V and J genes are TRBV4-3 and TRBJ2-3; a possible D gene is TRBD1 (6 bases). This CDR3 is 15 amino acids long. V was pared by 0 bases and J by 6 bases, with 13 bases between. Germline-derived CDR1 and CDR2 are LGHNA and YSLEER. The CDR3 sequence is CASSQDLGAGDTQYF. CDR3 DNA: TGCGCCAGCAGCCAAGATTTGGGGGCCGGGGATACGCAGTATTTT.

This chain connects TRBV7-2 to TRBJ2-5; TRBD2 matches 14 bases. Germline trimming cut 5 bases from V and 4 bases from J; bases unmatched to any gene: 6. Germline V lookup: CDR1 SGHTA, CDR2 FQGNSA. This CDR3 spans 16 amino acids. The CDR3 DNA reads as TGTGCCAGCAGCCAGGGGACTAGCGGGAGTAGAGAGACCCAGTACTTC. Translation gives CASSQGTSGSRETQYF. Combining the CDR3 with reference TRBV7-2 and TRBJ2-5 gives the whole variable domain GAGVSQSPSNKVTEKGKDVELRCDPISGHTALYWYRQSLGQGLEFLIYFQGNSAPDKSGLPSDRFSAERTGGSVSTLTIQRTQQEDSAVYLCASSQGTSGSRETQYFGPGTRLLVL.

This clonotype was counted many times. J is TRBJ1-5 and V is TRBV5-1; D possibly corresponds to TRBD1 (6 bases). The CDR3 is 15 amino acids. Germline assignment: CDR1 SGHRS and CDR2 YFSETQ. V lost 4 bases and J 0 bases, leaving 11 bases between the germline ends. The CDR3 nucleotides read TGCGCCAGCAGCCAAGAGGGGGGTAGCAATCAGCCCCAGCATTTT. Translation gives CASSQEGGSNQPQHF. The full variable domain, in which reference TRBV5-1 and TRBJ1-5 provide the parts outside the CDR3, is KAGVTQTPRYLIKTRGQQVTLSCSPISGHRSVSWYQQTPGQGLQFLFEYFSETQRNKGNFPGRFSGRQFSNSRSEMNVSTLELGDSALYLCASSQEGGSNQPQHFGDGTRLSIL.

This clonotype was seen many times. The chain employs TRBV5-6 and TRBJ2-1, with a tentative D call TRBD1 (5 bases). V was shortened by 3 bases and J by 5 bases, with 15 bases between the two germline ends. The CDR3 contains 15 residues. From germline, CDR1 is SGHDT and CDR2 YYEEEE. The CDR3 loop reads CASSSDSYHNNEQFF. The DNA of the CDR3 is TGTGCCAGCAGCTCCGACAGCTACCATAACAATGAGCAGTTCTTC.

This clonotype occurred once. A single base separates this from a much larger clone, so it may be a read error. This chain links TRBV11-2 with TRBJ2-7, with D possibly being TRBD2 (5 bases). The CDR3 sequence is 15 residues long. Trimming removed 0 bases at V and 2 bases at J, with 11 bases between. Germline loops: CDR1 SGHAT, CDR2 FQNNGV. The CDR3 coding sequence is TGTGCCAGCAGCTTAGATGTGATCGGGGCCTACGAGCAGTACTTC. As protein: CASSLDVIGAYEQYF.

This clonotype was counted only a few times. The chain couples TRBV12-3 or TRBV12-4 to TRBJ2-3; 10 bases agree with TRBD2. Unmatched junction bases numbered 8, after V lost 6 bases and J lost 2 bases. The CDR3 extends over 16 amino acids. The CDR3 DNA reads as TGTGCCAGCAGCCCCGGGACTAGCGACCTCACAGATACGCAGTATTTT. Encoded protein: CASSPGTSDLTDTQYF.

This chain connects TRBV28 to TRBJ2-1, with D possibly being TRBD1 (5 bases). The CDR3 sequence is 14 residues long. Trimming shortened V by 4 bases and J by 0 bases, and 7 bases separated the two germline ends. CDR1 and CDR2 (germline): MDHEN, SYDVKM. The CDR3 spells CASSWQGSYNEQFF. CDR3 DNA sequence: TGTGCCAGCAGTTGGCAGGGCTCCTACAATGAGCAGTTCTTC. The full variable domain, completed using reference TRBV28 and TRBJ2-1, is DVKVTQSSRYLVKRTGEKVFLECVQDMDHENMFWYRQDPGLGLRLIYFSYDVKMKEKGDIPEGYSVSREKKERFSLILESASTNQTSMYLCASSWQGSYNEQFFGPGTRLTVL.

The chain recombines TRBV19 with TRBJ1-1, with no clear D. The CDR3 totals 14 residues. Germline loops: CDR1 LNHDA, CDR2 SQIVND (reference sequence). V lost 5 bases and J lost 4, with 14 bases in between. CDR3 DNA: TGTGCCAGTAGTTGGAGCTCCCTCTTCACTGAAGCTTTCTTT. Translating gives CASSWSSLFTEAFF.

The J gene is TRBJ1-2, the V gene TRBV6-5; 7 bases are shared with TRBD1. The CDR3 totals 15 residues. V lost 4 bases, J lost 3 bases, and 8 bases stayed unmatched. Germline-derived CDR1 and CDR2 are MNHEY and SVGAGI. The CDR3 protein is CASSSRGTVDYGYTF. In DNA, the CDR3 is TGTGCCAGCAGTTCCCGGGGGACAGTAGACTATGGCTACACCTTC.

On this clonotype: Just one base apart from a much larger clone, this may be a read error. This rearrangement joins TRBV7-3 to TRBJ2-3; D is undetermined. Germline CDR1 reads SGHTA; CDR2 reads FQGTGA. There are 15 residues in the CDR3. The CDR3, as DNA: TGTGCCAGCAGCTTAATAGGAACAAACACAGATAAGCAGTATTTT. Translating gives CASSLIGTNTDKQYF.

A remark on this clonotype: This CDR3 is missing its conserved last phenylalanine or tryptophan, likely due to a read error. This chain joins TRBV9 and TRBJ1-1, with D possibly TRBD1 on 6 matching bases. The germline CDR1 and CDR2 sequences are SGDLS and YYNGEE. Trimming removed 6 bases at V and 8 bases at J, with 17 bases between. The CDR3 totals 13 residues. The CDR3 nucleotides read TGTGCCAGCACCACCAATGGGCAGGGGGAAGCTTTCCTT. Encoded protein: CASTTNGQGEAFL.

As to this clonotype: A much bigger clone sits one base away, suggesting this may be a read error. The chain links TRBV30 to TRBJ2-2; tentatively, D is TRBD2 (5 bases). Germline loops: CDR1 GTSNPN, CDR2 SVGIG (reference sequence). CDR3 length: 12 amino acids. CDR3 DNA: TGTGCCGGGAGCCCGGTAGCCGGGGAGCTGTTTTTT. Translation gives CAGSPVAGELFF.

Concerning this clonotype: A junction boundary mismatches the germline segment, possibly from a read error. This chain joins TRBV9 and TRBJ2-7; D is uncertain. The CDR3 is 12 residues long. CDR1 and CDR2 (germline): SGDLS, YYNGEE. The CDR3 is CASSGGNYVQYF. The CDR3 DNA follows: TGTGCCAGCAGCGGGGGAAACTACGTGCAGTACTTC.

The chain has TRBV12-3 or TRBV12-4 and TRBJ2-7, with a weak D call TRBD1 (6 bases). The CDR3 sequence is 14 residues long. With 7 bases removed from V and 0 bases from J, the gap between germline ends came to 13 bases. The CDR3 sequence is CASTRGSYSYEQYF. CDR3 nucleotides: TGTGCCAGCACCAGGGGAAGCTACTCCTACGAGCAGTACTTC.

There are a few counts of this clonotype. The chain couples TRBV30 to TRBJ2-7; D gene unclear. CDR1 and CDR2 (germline): GTSNPN, SVGIG (reference sequence). With 5 bases removed from V and 3 bases from J, the gap between germline ends came to 11 bases. CDR3 size: 12 residues. The CDR3 spells CAWDKYFYEQYF. CDR3 coding DNA: TGTGCCTGGGACAAGTACTTCTACGAGCAGTACTTC.

As for this clonotype: The junction differs from germline at one of its ends, possibly a read error. The genes are TRBV4-2 and TRBJ2-3; D is ambiguous. Germline CDR1 LGHNA, CDR2 YNFKEQ. The CDR3 is 15 amino acids. For the CDR3, the DNA is TGTGCCTGCAGCCAAGATCTTGATAGCACAGATACGCAGTATTTT. Translating gives CACSQDLDSTDTQYF.

This chain links TRBV27 with TRBJ2-7; D gene uncertain. The V and J ends lost 4 bases and 2 bases respectively, with 21 bases between them. Germline CDR1 MNHEY, CDR2 SMNVEV (reference sequence). The CDR3 sequence is 17 residues long. In nucleotides, the CDR3 is TGTGCCAGCAGTTCGGTACCAGACTGGGAAGGCCCCTACGAGCAGTACTTC. Its protein product is CASSSVPDWEGPYEQYF.

This clonotype appeared once. This sequence joins TRBV4-3 and TRBJ2-2; D tentatively fits TRBD1 or TRBD2 (5 bases each). The CDR3 is 20 amino acids. Looked up from germline, CDR1 is LGHNA and CDR2 is YSLEER. Trimming removed 1 base at V and 1 base at J, with 22 bases between. In DNA form, the CDR3 reads TGCGCCAGCAGCCAAGTCTTGGGCAGCGTGGGACCGGAGAACACCGGGGAGCTGTTTTTT. As protein: CASSQVLGSVGPENTGELFF.

The chain recombines TRBV20-1 with TRBJ2-3, with D unresolved. CDR1 and CDR2 from the germline V gene are DFQATT and SNEGSKA (reference sequence). The CDR3 runs to 15 residues. V was pared by 0 bases and J by 2 bases, with 12 bases between. The CDR3 sequence: CSARDYGRLTDTQYF. In nucleotides, the CDR3 is TGCAGTGCTAGAGATTATGGGCGGCTCACAGATACGCAGTATTTT.

This clonotype was observed at least ten times. The chain has TRBV3-1 and TRBJ1-5, with D possibly TRBD1 on 5 matching bases. V was clipped by 0 bases and J by 3 bases, with 15 bases between them. Per germline, CDR1 LGHDT and CDR2 YNNKEL (reference sequence). The length of the CDR3 is 17 residues. This chain's CDR3 is CASSQESPPGDNQPQHF. The CDR3, as DNA: TGTGCCAGCAGCCAAGAATCACCCCCGGGGGACAATCAGCCCCAGCATTTT.

The chain joins TRBV9 to TRBJ2-2; 10 positions match TRBD1. CDR1 is SGDLS, CDR2 YYNGEE, per germline. V shed 3 bases and J 7 bases; nucleotides not matched to a gene: 6. The CDR3 sequence is 15 residues long. The CDR3 DNA is TGTGCCAGCAGCGGCGACAGGGGGCTTATCGGGGAGCTGTTTTTT. Protein product: CASSGDRGLIGELFF.

As to this clonotype: A clone one base away is much larger, so this may be a read error. This likely comes from a read error, as the CDR3 has no conserved phenylalanine or tryptophan at its end. The chain recombines TRBV6-5 with TRBJ2-7; 8 nucleotides agree with TRBD2. V trimming: 10 bases; J trimming: 2 bases; junction bases outside the gene matches: 19. The CDR3 length is 17 residues. Per germline, CDR1 MNHEY and CDR2 SVGAGI. The CDR3 spells CANPRDIAGGATYEQYL. CDR3 bases: TGTGCCAACCCTCGGGACATCGCGGGGGGCGCAACCTACGAGCAGTACCTC.

This clonotype appeared many times. The gene calls are TRBV6-1 and TRBJ2-4; D is tentatively TRBD1 or TRBD2 (5 bases each). The CDR3 consists of 15 residues. The V end lost 10 bases, the J end lost 0 bases, and 16 bases lay between the germline ends. Germline assignment: CDR1 MNHNS and CDR2 SASEGT. The CDR3 sequence: CATGQTRGAKNIQYF. CDR3 bases: TGTGCCACGGGGCAAACCCGAGGAGCCAAAAACATTCAGTACTTC.

Details on this clonotype: A junction boundary mismatches the germline segment, possibly from a read error. This rearrangement joins TRBV5-3 to TRBJ2-7, with 7 bases matching TRBD1. TRBV5-3 falls under the ORF class, with uncertain function. The CDR3 totals 16 residues. The CDR3 protein is CASSALGQVDYYEQCF. The CDR3 DNA reads as TGTGCCAGCAGCGCCTTAGGACAGGTTGACTACTACGAGCAGTGCTTC.

The chain couples TRBV4-1 to TRBJ2-3; unclear D gene. V gave up 2 bases and J gave up 0 bases, with 15 bases separating them. The germline CDR1 and CDR2 sequences are MGHRA and YSYEKL. The length of the CDR3 is 17 residues. This CDR3 is CASSQSPSAPSTDTQYF. The CDR3 nucleotides read TGCGCCAGCAGCCAAAGTCCCAGCGCCCCTAGCACAGATACGCAGTATTTT.